The 14 T cell receptor beta chains below were found in one sample sequenced in a study of radiation and T cells in renal cell carcinoma. Time point described: blood 2 weeks post-SBRT. Specified treatment: 15 Gy SBRT to primary tumor, nephrectomy 4 weeks later. This table comes from immunoSEQ multiplex PCR, and its TCRdb copy is limited to in-frame clones, with some not included. The sample yields some 130,000 clones, about 81% seen once. This specimen was blood, taken from a patient whose treatment included radiotherapy and nephrectomy. The receptors derive from a woman aged 60-70 years with renal cell carcinoma.

CDR3 nucleotides: TGTGCCAGCAGCTCAGCGGGAAGGGCAGATACGCAGTATTTT. Translation gives CASSSAGRADTQYF. The genes are TRBV9 and TRBJ2-3, with TRBD2 matching 7 bases. The CDR3 length is 14 residues. CDR1 SGDLS and CDR2 YYNGEE come from the germline V gene. V lost 4 bases, J lost 4 bases, and 6 bases stayed unmatched.

The chain has TRBV7-9 and TRBJ1-2; 9 bases are shared with TRBD1. This CDR3 is 17 amino acids long. J gave up 4 bases and V 6 bases, and 15 bases lay outside the gene matches. CDR1 is SEHNR, CDR2 FQNEAQ, per germline (reference sequence). CDR3 residues: CASRPGTGTYRGYGYTF. The CDR3 coding sequence is TGTGCCAGCAGGCCCGGGACAGGGACTTATCGGGGCTATGGCTACACCTTC.

The V and J genes are TRBV25-1 and TRBJ1-2; the D gene is possibly TRBD1 (6 bases). The CDR3 loop spans 13 amino acids. The germline V gene encodes CDR1 MGHDK and CDR2 SYGVNS. Trimming took off 4 bases at V and 8 bases at J, with 14 bases between the two ends. In DNA form, the CDR3 reads TGTGCCAGCAGTGGGGGGCTCCTGTTAGGCTACACCTTC. This encodes CASSGGLLLGYTF.

J is TRBJ1-3 and V is TRBV9; D perhaps matches TRBD1 (6 bases). CDR1 is SGDLS and CDR2 is YYNGEE in the germline V gene. V was shortened by 2 bases and J by 5 bases, with 14 bases between the two germline ends. The CDR3 has 15 residues. The CDR3 reads CASSVDLGGRNTIYF. CDR3 DNA sequence: TGTGCCAGCAGCGTCGATCTCGGGGGCAGAAACACCATATATTTT.

The chain links TRBV28 to TRBJ2-5; D is undetermined. Germline assignment: CDR1 MDHEN and CDR2 SYDVKM. The CDR3 spans 13 residues. Trimming cost V 5 bases and J 1 base, with 8 bases left between them. The CDR3 nucleotides read TGTGCCAGCAGTCAGATTCGCCAAGAGACCCAGTACTTC. Residues: CASSQIRQETQYF.

This clone was recorded only once. The chain carries TRBV9 and TRBJ2-5; D not certain. The CDR3 sequence is 11 residues long. Germline lookup yields CDR1 SGDLS and CDR2 YYNGEE. V was trimmed by 0 bases and J by 6 bases, leaving 3 bases between them. CDR3 nucleotide sequence: TGTGCCAGCAGCGTAGAGCAGACCCAGTACTTC. This sequence encodes CASSVEQTQYF.

V and J are TRBV27 and TRBJ1-2, with 8 bases matching TRBD1. Trimming at V came to 5 bases and at J to 7 bases, leaving 6 bases not matched to a gene. The length of the CDR3 is 13 residues. CDR1 and CDR2 from the germline V gene are MNHEY and SMNVEV (reference sequence). This CDR3 is CASSPRRGPGYTF. The CDR3 DNA reads as TGTGCCAGCAGTCCCCGCAGGGGGCCTGGCTACACCTTC.

This clone was found once. The rearrangement joins TRBV7-2 to TRBJ1-1, with D maybe TRBD1 (5 bases). The CDR3 spans 14 residues. Germline assignment: CDR1 SGHTA and CDR2 FQGNSA. Between the trimmed V and J ends, which lost 5 bases and 4 bases, there was a span of 14 bases. In DNA, the CDR3 is TGTGCCAGCAGCCCGGACACGACGGGCACTGAAGCTTTCTTT. Amino acids: CASSPDTTGTEAFF.

The chain uses TRBV7-3 and TRBJ1-2, with TRBD1 as a possible D gene (6 bases). The germline CDR1 and CDR2 sequences are SGHTA and FQGTGA. The CDR3 extends over 14 amino acids. V lost 5 bases, J lost 4 bases, and 14 bases lay in between. The CDR3 spells CASSPTQGLYGYTF. The CDR3 coding sequence is TGTGCCAGCAGCCCCACACAGGGACTCTATGGCTACACCTTC.

V gene TRBV15 combines with J gene TRBJ2-7; D ambiguous. The CDR3 totals 12 residues. Trimming took off 9 bases at V and 5 bases at J, with 14 bases between the two ends. Germline V lookup: CDR1 LNHNV, CDR2 YYDKDF (reference sequence). The CDR3, as DNA: TGTGCCACACACAGTTCATACGACGAGCAGTACTTC. Amino acid sequence: CATHSSYDEQYF.

The J gene is TRBJ1-2, the V gene TRBV27; weak D call: TRBD1 (5 bases). The CDR3 contains 14 residues. CDR1 is MNHEY, CDR2 SMNVEV, per germline (reference sequence). V lost 0 bases and J 4 bases, leaving 9 bases between the germline ends. CDR3 residues: CASSLSSGIYGYTF. CDR3 coding DNA: TGTGCCAGCAGTTTATCGTCAGGGATCTATGGCTACACCTTC.

The chain is built from TRBV5-8 and TRBJ2-7; D may correspond to TRBD1 or TRBD2 (5 bases each). This CDR3 is 13 amino acids long. The V end was cut by 6 bases, the J end by 5 bases, with 15 bases between. Per the germline V gene, CDR1 is SGHTS and CDR2 is YDEGEE. In DNA form, the CDR3 reads TGTGCCAGCAATCGTTTGGGGGAAGACGAGCAGTACTTC. It is translated as CASNRLGEDEQYF.

The chain is built from TRBV2 and TRBJ1-2, with D perhaps TRBD1 (6 bases). CDR1 and CDR2 from the germline V gene are SNHLY and FYNNEI. Trimming shortened V by 6 bases and J by 1 base, and 15 bases separated the two germline ends. This CDR3 region has 15 residues. DNA of the CDR3: TGTGCCAGCAGCCCTGGACAGCAAATTAACTATGGCTACACCTTC. Translating it yields CASSPGQQINYGYTF.

This chain connects TRBV9 to TRBJ2-7; D is unclear. Between the trimmed V and J ends, which lost 3 bases and 2 bases, there was a span of 12 bases. Per germline, CDR1 SGDLS and CDR2 YYNGEE. CDR3 length: 14 amino acids. The CDR3 protein is CASSGSSIPYEQYF. The CDR3, as DNA: TGTGCCAGCAGCGGTAGCTCGATCCCCTACGAGCAGTACTTC.